This T cell receptor (beta chain) was retrieved from a study of T cell clonotyping in hematopoietic cell transplantation. CDR1 is LNHDA and CDR2 is SQIVND in the germline V gene (reference sequence). This CDR3 spans 15 amino acids. The germline V and J ends were trimmed by 3 bases and 6 bases, with 15 bases remaining between them. Study results and limitations: Few recipient clonotypes overlapped donors; over 95% were de novo at given depth. Broader posttransplant TCR repertoire diversity was predicted by graft donor and pretransplant recipient Inverse Simpson Index values. Recipient TCR diversity dropped after transplant; expanded clonotypes rose from day 30 to 180. Without cell sorting, CD4 versus CD8 contributions remain unresolved.

A note on this clone: Its matching antigen is unknown.

Repertoires were generated with immunoSEQ multiplex PCR, while TCRdb's copy carries only in-frame clones and drops some. The sample has about 41,000 clones; nearly 97% are singletons. The chain combines TRBV19 with TRBJ2-1; the D gene is possibly TRBD2 (6 bases). The sequencing input was peripheral blood mononuclear cells. This receptor was identified in a man aged 30-40 years in good health. Some clones in this sample may be carry-over from other donors' samples. Here the CDR3 DNA reads TGTGCCAGTAGTATGGGGGGTCGGCCCCTCAATGAGCAGTTCTTC. Residues: CASSMGGRPLNEQFF.